The 32 T cell receptor beta chains listed next were all sequenced from one sample in a study of blood T cell repertoires in COVID-19. Libraries were prepared by immunoSEQ multiplex PCR; TCRdb keeps only in-frame clonotypes and omits some of them. The sample holds about 240,000 clones, around 85% seen once. The sequenced sample was peripheral blood. Receptors were obtained from a man aged 45 to 65 with COVID-19, enrolled during active disease.

The rearrangement uses TRBV15 and TRBJ1-6; tentative D call: TRBD1 (5 bases). CDR3 size: 18 residues. Between the trimmed V and J ends, which lost 3 bases and 6 bases, there was a span of 21 bases. Germline CDR1 and CDR2: LNHNV and YYDKDF (reference sequence). As DNA, the CDR3 is TGTGCCACCAGCAGGGATAATCGGGCCGGGAGGGGTAATTCACCCCTCCACTTT. Residues: CATSRDNRAGRGNSPLHF.

This clone appeared a single time. The rearrangement uses TRBV10-3 and TRBJ1-5, with a possible D match to TRBD1 (5 bases). V lost 4 bases and J 4 bases, leaving 11 bases between the germline ends. Germline loops: CDR1 ENHRY, CDR2 SYGVKD. This CDR3 region has 14 residues. CDR3 sequence reads: CAISGGSTNQPQHF. CDR3 sequence (DNA): TGTGCCATCAGTGGGGGCAGTACTAATCAGCCCCAGCATTTT.

The V call is TRBV25-1, the J call TRBJ2-5; 11 nucleotides match TRBD1. The CDR3 consists of 15 residues. Germline CDR1 and CDR2: MGHDK and SYGVNS. Trimming removed 5 bases from V and 4 bases from J; junction bases left unmatched: 6. The CDR3: CASSPWTGGAETQYF. DNA of the CDR3: TGTGCCAGCAGTCCCTGGACAGGGGGCGCAGAGACCCAGTACTTC.

The chain employs TRBV7-9 and TRBJ2-6; D gene unclear. The CDR3 is made up of 16 amino acids. Germline CDR1 reads SEHNR; CDR2 reads FQNEAQ (reference sequence). V was trimmed by 5 bases and J by 1 base, leaving 12 bases between them. CDR3 loop: CASSPGQRSGANVLTF. In nucleotides, the CDR3 is TGTGCCAGCAGCCCTGGGCAGAGATCTGGGGCCAACGTCCTGACTTTC.

The V gene is TRBV5-4, the J gene TRBJ2-3; D is unclear. The V end lost 0 bases, the J end lost 4 bases, and 9 bases lay between the germline ends. Germline assignment: CDR1 SGHNT and CDR2 YYREEE (reference sequence). The CDR3 is made up of 14 amino acids. CDR3: CASSLESLADTQYF. For the CDR3, the DNA is TGTGCCAGCAGCTTGGAGAGCCTGGCAGATACGCAGTATTTT.

The rearrangement links TRBV7-3 to TRBJ2-1; D is perhaps TRBD1 (5 bases). This CDR3 is built from 18 residues. The V end was cut by 4 bases, the J end by 1 base, with 20 bases between. Germline V CDR1 and CDR2: SGHTA, FQGTGA. CDR3 bases: TGTGCCAGCAGCTCACCGCGTGTGGGGCGGTCTTCCTACAATGAGCAGTTCTTC. Its protein product is CASSSPRVGRSSYNEQFF.

The V and J genes are TRBV28 and TRBJ2-1; 11 bases are shared with TRBD2. This CDR3 spans 15 amino acids. CDR1 and CDR2 from the germline V gene are MDHEN and SYDVKM. V lost 5 bases and J lost 5; bases outside the gene matches: 5. The CDR3 region is CASSLLAGGNNEQFF. In DNA, the CDR3 is TGTGCCAGCAGTCTTCTAGCGGGGGGAAACAATGAGCAGTTCTTC.

The rearrangement joins TRBV7-2 to TRBJ1-3, with D possibly TRBD1 on 6 matching bases. The CDR3 consists of 15 residues. Germline loops: CDR1 SGHTA, CDR2 FQGNSA. The V end lost 5 bases, the J end lost 4 bases, and 15 bases lay between the germline ends. CDR3 nucleotide sequence: TGTGCCAGCAGCATGAACAGGGTAGCGGGAAACACCATATATTTT. Protein product: CASSMNRVAGNTIYF.

V and J are TRBV27 and TRBJ1-5; 9 positions match TRBD1. V lost 6 bases and J lost 1; bases outside the gene matches: 4. The CDR3 spans 15 residues. Per germline, CDR1 MNHEY and CDR2 SMNVEV (reference sequence). Written as DNA, the CDR3 is TGTGCCAGCAGATCACAGGGGGCCAGCAATCAGCCCCAGCATTTT. Its protein is CASRSQGASNQPQHF.

This rearrangement joins TRBV11-2 to TRBJ2-7, with D possibly being TRBD1 (5 bases). The CDR3 is 14 residues long. Germline CDR1 and CDR2: SGHAT and FQNNGV. V was clipped by 1 base and J by 5 bases, with 12 bases between them. CDR3 region: CASSLVAGWDEQYF. The CDR3 coding sequence is TGTGCCAGCAGCTTAGTGGCAGGGTGGGACGAGCAGTACTTC.

On this clone: The identical CDR3 is also encoded by other nucleotide sequences in the sample. This chain connects TRBV4-3 to TRBJ1-1; perhaps TRBD1 as D (5 bases). The V end lost 0 bases, the J end lost 5 bases, and 7 bases lay between the germline ends. This CDR3 has 13 residues. CDR1 LGHNA and CDR2 YSLEER come from the germline V gene. CDR3 sequence: CASSQDRGTEAFF. DNA for the CDR3: TGCGCCAGCAGCCAAGATCGGGGGACTGAAGCTTTCTTT.

The V and J genes are TRBV19 and TRBJ2-1; 8 bases are a match to TRBD1. The germline V gene encodes CDR1 LNHDA and CDR2 SQIVND (reference sequence). V lost 4 bases, J lost 4 bases, and 6 bases stayed unmatched. The CDR3 is made up of 15 amino acids. CDR3 region: CASSRSGQGYNEQFF. The CDR3 DNA reads TGTGCCAGTAGTAGGTCTGGACAGGGATACAATGAGCAGTTCTTC.

The CDR3 DNA is TGTGCCAGCAGCCCCTCGACAGGGTCAGGCTACACCTTC. Its protein is CASSPSTGSGYTF. This chain joins TRBV3-1 (or the pseudogene TRBV3-2) and TRBJ1-2, with TRBD1 identical over 7 bases. The germline CDR1 and CDR2 sequences are LGHDT and YNNKEL (reference sequence). V was pared by 4 bases and J by 8 bases, with 7 bases of the junction left unmatched. The CDR3 is made up of 13 amino acids.

V usage is TRBV7-9 and J usage is TRBJ1-4; no reliable D call. The germline V and J ends were trimmed by 5 bases and 6 bases, with 16 bases remaining between them. Germline V gene sequence: CDR1 SEHNR, CDR2 FQNEAQ (reference sequence). The CDR3 loop spans 15 amino acids. In DNA, the CDR3 is TGTGCCAGCAGCCCCCTCGCAGGAGGTGATGAAAAACTGTTTTTT. The encoded protein is CASSPLAGGDEKLFF.

The rearrangement joins TRBV6-6 to TRBJ2-3; the D gene is possibly TRBD1 (5 bases). This CDR3 has 15 amino acids. V lost 5 bases to trimming and J lost 1 base, with 13 bases between them. Germline V gene lookup returns CDR1 MNHNY and CDR2 SVGAGI (reference sequence). The CDR3 sequence is CASSTGRVGTDTQYF. The CDR3 coding sequence is TGTGCCAGCAGTACAGGCAGGGTCGGCACAGATACGCAGTATTTT.

V is TRBV12-3 or TRBV12-4 and J is TRBJ2-1; tentative D call: TRBD2 (6 bases). CDR3 length: 13 amino acids. V lost 6 bases, J lost 7 bases, and 13 bases lay in between. CDR3 residues: CASRPGLVNEQFF. Here the CDR3 DNA reads TGTGCCAGCAGACCGGGACTTGTAAATGAGCAGTTCTTC.

The chain uses TRBV19 and TRBJ2-1; 8 bases map to TRBD2. The CDR3 is made up of 16 amino acids. The germline gives CDR1 LNHDA, CDR2 SQIVND (reference sequence). Trimming took 2 bases from V and 7 from J; bases not matched to a gene: 10. CDR3 region: CASSIQGAGGQNEQFF. In DNA, the CDR3 is TGTGCCAGTAGTATACAAGGCGCGGGGGGCCAGAATGAGCAGTTCTTC.

The chain recombines TRBV7-2 with TRBJ1-2; 12 positions agree with TRBD1. This CDR3 comprises 17 residues. CDR1 SGHTA and CDR2 FQGNSA come from the germline V gene. V was clipped by 1 base and J by 4 bases; unmatched bases: 7. CDR3 sequence (DNA): TGTGCCAGCAGCTTAGGGCCCCGGGACAGGGGGCCCTATGGCTACACCTTC. Protein: CASSLGPRDRGPYGYTF. The full variable domain, completed using reference TRBV7-2 and TRBJ1-2, is GAGVSQSPSNKVTEKGKDVELRCDPISGHTALYWYRQSLGQGLEFLIYFQGNSAPDKSGLPSDRFSAERTGGSVSTLTIQRTQQEDSAVYLCASSLGPRDRGPYGYTFGSGTRLTVV.

The J gene is TRBJ1-5, the V gene TRBV5-6, with unresolved D. The CDR3 covers 12 residues. Between the trimmed V and J ends, which lost 3 bases and 4 bases, there was a span of 5 bases. Germline V lookup: CDR1 SGHDT, CDR2 YYEEEE. The CDR3 region is CASSSNNQPQHF. DNA of the CDR3: TGTGCCAGCAGCTCCAATAATCAGCCCCAGCATTTT.

The chain joins TRBV2 to TRBJ1-1; D is possibly TRBD1 (6 bases). The CDR3 sequence is 14 residues long. Trimming left V 2 bases short and J 3 bases short, with 10 bases between. Germline lookup yields CDR1 SNHLY and CDR2 FYNNEI. The CDR3 here is CASSESGGYTEAFF. The CDR3 coding sequence is TGTGCCAGCAGTGAATCGGGGGGCTACACTGAAGCTTTCTTT. Combining the CDR3 with reference TRBV2 and TRBJ1-1 gives the whole variable domain EPEVTQTPSHQVTQMGQEVILRCVPISNHLYFYWYRQILGQKVEFLVSFYNNEISEKSEIFDDQFSVERPDGSNFTLKIRSTKLEDSAMYFCASSESGGYTEAFFGQGTRLTVV.

The V gene is TRBV25-1, the J gene TRBJ1-6, with 8 bases lining up with TRBD1. Per the germline V gene, CDR1 is MGHDK and CDR2 is SYGVNS. The CDR3 covers 14 residues. V dropped 2 bases and J dropped 10; count of bases not matched to a gene: 4. The CDR3 DNA is TGTGCCAGCAGTGAACAGGGGGCCCTATCACCCCTCCACTTT. Translating it yields CASSEQGALSPLHF.

This clone came up a few times. V gene TRBV2 combines with J gene TRBJ2-3; D gene uncertain. Trimming left V 7 bases short and J 2 bases short, with 13 bases between. Germline-derived CDR1 and CDR2 are SNHLY and FYNNEI. The CDR3 is made up of 14 amino acids. This CDR3 is CASKTQTYTDTQYF. CDR3 nucleotide sequence: TGTGCCAGCAAAACACAAACGTACACAGATACGCAGTATTTT.

This clone is a singleton in its sample. The gene calls are TRBV7-9 and TRBJ2-3; D is unresolved. Trimming shortened V by 8 bases and J by 6 bases, and 15 bases separated the two germline ends. The germline CDR1 and CDR2 sequences are SEHNR and FQNEAQ (reference sequence). There are 13 residues in the CDR3. CDR3 DNA: TGTGCCAGCGACCCTAGAGAGGTGGATACGCAGTATTTT. Translating it yields CASDPREVDTQYF.

V usage is TRBV30 and J usage is TRBJ2-2, with D possibly being TRBD1 (6 bases). The CDR3 has 13 residues. Per germline, CDR1 GTSNPN and CDR2 SVGIG (reference sequence). The V end lost 4 bases, the J end lost 5 bases, and 11 bases lay between the germline ends. The CDR3 nucleotides read TGTGCCTGGACTTTCGGACAGACCGGGGAGCTGTTTTTT. Protein sequence: CAWTFGQTGELFF.

This clone is a singleton in its sample. This chain connects TRBV11-2 to TRBJ2-1, with unresolved D. This CDR3 has 15 amino acids. The V end was cut by 5 bases, the J end by 0 bases, with 11 bases between. Looked up from germline, CDR1 is SGHAT and CDR2 is FQNNGV. CDR3 nucleotides: TGTGCCAGCAGCCCTGACATGAGCTCCTACAATGAGCAGTTCTTC. It is translated as CASSPDMSSYNEQFF.

CDR3 bases: TGTGCCAGCAGCACCAACGGGGGTCTCGGGGCAGATACGCAGTATTTT. It translates to CASSTNGGLGADTQYF. The chain is built from TRBV7-3 and TRBJ2-3, with D possibly being TRBD2 (6 bases). The CDR3 spans 16 residues. Per the germline V gene, CDR1 is SGHTA and CDR2 is FQGTGA. V was clipped by 5 bases and J by 4 bases, with 19 bases between them. The entire variable domain, with the rest obtained from reference TRBV7-3 and TRBJ2-3, is as follows: GAGVSQTPSNKVTEKGKYVELRCDPISGHTALYWYRQSLGQGPEFLIYFQGTGAADDSGLPNDRFFAVRPEGSVSTLKIQRTERGDSAVYLCASSTNGGLGADTQYFGPGTRLTVL.

The chain joins TRBV24-1 to TRBJ2-3, with no clear D. Germline V gene sequence: CDR1 KGHDR, CDR2 SFDVKD. CDR3 length: 16 amino acids. V shed 1 base and J shed 1 base, with 11 bases lying between them. CDR3 in DNA: TGTGCCACCAGTGATTTAAGGCTAGAGGGCACAGATACGCAGTATTTT. This encodes CATSDLRLEGTDTQYF.

About this clone itself: It may be a read error: a sequence one base away is much more abundant. The identical CDR3 is also encoded by other nucleotide sequences in the sample. The CDR3 region is CASSLVTVGYNYGYTF. The CDR3 DNA is TGTGCCAGTAGCTTGGTAACAGTCGGCTATAACTATGGCTACACCTTC. V is TRBV5-8 and J is TRBJ1-2; D is ambiguous. Germline V gene sequence: CDR1 SGHTS, CDR2 YDEGEE. The CDR3 covers 16 residues.

V is TRBV12-3 or TRBV12-4 and J is TRBJ2-1; D is perhaps TRBD2 (6 bases). This CDR3 spans 12 amino acids. The V end lost 6 bases, the J end lost 5 bases, and 8 bases lay between the germline ends. In DNA, the CDR3 is TGTGCCAGCAGGCGGGAAAACAATGAGCAGTTCTTC. This codes for CASRRENNEQFF.

This clone was counted a single time. CDR3 coding DNA: TGTGCCAGCAGAGAGTTGTTAGCGGGGGGTTGGGATACGCAGTATTTT. Its translation: CASRELLAGGWDTQYF. The chain uses TRBV27 and TRBJ2-3; TRBD2 agrees at 10 bases. The ends lost 6 bases at V and 6 bases at J; junction bases unmatched: 12. Germline V gene lookup returns CDR1 MNHEY and CDR2 SMNVEV (reference sequence). This CDR3 has 16 amino acids.

This chain links TRBV5-6 with TRBJ2-7, with 10 positions matching TRBD1. From germline, CDR1 is SGHDT and CDR2 YYEEEE. The CDR3 is made up of 14 amino acids. Losses at the gene ends were 7 bases for V and 3 bases for J; bases not matched to a gene: 7. The CDR3 nucleotides are TGTGCCAGCGTTAAGTGGGACAGGGGCTACGAGCAGTACTTC. As protein: CASVKWDRGYEQYF.

V is TRBV6-5 and J is TRBJ2-7; 7 bases map to TRBD2. The CDR3 has 15 residues. Germline CDR1 MNHEY, CDR2 SVGAGI. The V and J ends lost 2 bases and 6 bases, in that order; junction bases with no gene match: 10. The CDR3, as DNA: TGTGCCAGCAGTTACGGATTCTTGGGGAGGGCCGAGCAGTACTTC. Translated: CASSYGFLGRAEQYF.